This T cell receptor beta chain was documented in a study of blood T cell repertoires in COVID-19. The CDR3 contains 15 residues. Trimming took 4 bases from V and 1 from J, leaving 14 bases between them. The germline CDR1 and CDR2 sequences are SGDLS and YYNGEE. This clone appeared a few times. Clones were sequenced by immunoSEQ multiplex PCR, and TCRdb holds only the in-frame ones, with some missing. The table includes some 140,000 clones, around 79% detected once. The material sequenced was peripheral blood. This clonotype was obtained from a man between 60 and 70 years old with acute or convalescent COVID-19. V and J are TRBV9 and TRBJ1-1; no reliable D call. The CDR3 reads CASSPQVNRNTEAFF. The CDR3 DNA sequence: TGTGCCAGCAGCCCCCAGGTAAATAGGAACACTGAAGCTTTCTTT.